What follows are 32 T cell receptor beta chains derived from one specimen sequenced in a study of shared clonotypes between healthy human individuals. TCRdb's table, derived via immunoSEQ multiplex PCR, lists solely in-frame clones and lacks some. Of approximately 2.4 million clones detected, 95% appear once; the ten largest clones hold around 0.13%. Sample: naive CD4+ T cells sorted from blood. Stated subset: CD45RA+ positively selected. The receptor set was obtained from a man aged 18 to 29 in good health.

V is TRBV5-1 and J is TRBJ2-1, with D perhaps TRBD2 (6 bases). The CDR3 extends over 18 amino acids. Germline V gene sequence: CDR1 SGHRS, CDR2 YFSETQ. V lost 2 bases, J lost 0 bases, and 18 bases lay in between. The CDR3 coding sequence is TGCGCCAGCAGCTTTCGGGCGGGGCAGATGGTCTCCTACAATGAGCAGTTCTTC. Translation: CASSFRAGQMVSYNEQFF.

This clone was recorded once. V and J are TRBV30 and TRBJ1-6, with D tentatively TRBD1 (6 bases). V lost 6 bases and J 8 bases, leaving 14 bases between the germline ends. This CDR3 has 13 amino acids. Germline-derived CDR1 and CDR2 are GTSNPN and SVGIG (reference sequence). The CDR3, as DNA: TGTGCCTGCGCCAGGGGCAAGGATTCACCCCTCCACTTT. Its translation: CACARGKDSPLHF. Full variable domain (missing parts from reference TRBV30 and TRBJ1-6): SQTIHQWPATLVQPVGSPLSLECTVEGTSNPNLYWYRQAAGRGLQLLFYSVGIGQISSEVPQNLSASRPQDRQFILSSKKLLLSDSGFYLCACARGKDSPLHFGNGTRLTVT.

The V and J genes are TRBV7-2 and TRBJ1-6; D remains unclear. CDR1 is SGHTA and CDR2 is FQGNSA in the germline V gene. This CDR3 spans 15 amino acids. Deletions cut 6 bases from V and 10 bases from J, with 19 bases between. The CDR3 sequence: CASSFWFQEDSPLHF. The CDR3 DNA follows: TGTGCCAGCAGTTTTTGGTTTCAGGAGGACTCACCCCTCCACTTT.

The chain uses TRBV2 and TRBJ1-4; D is uncertain. This CDR3 comprises 14 residues. With 3 bases removed from V and 5 bases from J, the gap between germline ends came to 10 bases. Germline V lookup: CDR1 SNHLY, CDR2 FYNNEI. CDR3 residues: CASSETDSNEKLFF. CDR3 nucleotide sequence: TGTGCCAGCAGTGAGACGGACTCAAATGAAAAACTGTTTTTT.

The V call is TRBV5-8, the J call TRBJ2-2, with TRBD2 matching 10 bases. Germline trimming cut 7 bases from V and 2 bases from J; bases unmatched to any gene: 2. Per germline, CDR1 SGHTS and CDR2 YDEGEE. The CDR3 is 14 amino acids. The CDR3, as DNA: TGTGCCAGCCGGACTAGCGGAAACACCGGGGAGCTGTTTTTT. It specifies CASRTSGNTGELFF.

The rearrangement links TRBV6-6 to TRBJ1-1; the D is unclear. This CDR3 spans 14 amino acids. Germline assignment: CDR1 MNHNY and CDR2 SVGAGI (reference sequence). V was clipped by 4 bases and J by 1 base, with 10 bases between them. The CDR3 coding sequence is TGTGCCAGCAGTTCCCACGACACGAACACTGAAGCTTTCTTT. Its translation is CASSSHDTNTEAFF.

CDR3 sequence (DNA): TGTGCCAGCAGCCGAGAGGGGGGGGGTCAAGAGACCCAGTACTTC. Translation: CASSREGGGQETQYF. The J gene is TRBJ2-5, the V gene TRBV7-2; a weak D match, TRBD2 (7 bases). The V gene lost 5 bases and the J gene lost 2 bases, with 15 bases spanning the gap. CDR3 length: 15 amino acids. Germline V CDR1 and CDR2: SGHTA, FQGNSA.

The chain couples TRBV19 to TRBJ1-5; 7 bases are a match to TRBD1. The V segment lost 0 bases and the J segment 7 bases; nucleotides outside the gene matches: 9. Germline V gene sequence: CDR1 LNHDA, CDR2 SQIVND (reference sequence). This CDR3 has 16 residues. CDR3 protein: CASSIDFRQGGQPQHF. In DNA form, the CDR3 reads TGTGCCAGTAGTATAGATTTCCGGCAGGGGGGCCAGCCCCAGCATTTT.

The chain combines TRBV30 with TRBJ2-1; D perhaps matches TRBD1 (5 bases). The CDR3 sequence is 12 residues long. V lost 4 bases and J 6 bases, leaving 10 bases between the germline ends. The germline V gene has CDR1 GTSNPN and CDR2 SVGIG (reference sequence). The CDR3 DNA reads TGTGCCTGGACAGGGTTGGGCAATGAGCAGTTCTTC. Translating it yields CAWTGLGNEQFF.

The genes are TRBV11-2 and TRBJ2-3; 7 nucleotides agree with TRBD1. V lost 5 bases and J lost 4; bases outside the gene matches: 3. Germline CDR1 is SGHAT and CDR2 is FQNNGV. This CDR3 has 13 amino acids. DNA of the CDR3: TGTGCCAGCAGCCTCGGGACAGCAGATACGCAGTATTTT. Protein product: CASSLGTADTQYF.

Turning to this clone: This same CDR3 is encoded by further DNA sequences in the sample. The chain carries TRBV11-3 and TRBJ2-3; 11 nucleotides agree with TRBD1. The CDR3 is 15 residues long. Trimming at V came to 4 bases and at J to 3 bases, leaving 3 bases not matched to a gene. CDR1 and CDR2 from the germline V gene are SGHNT and YENEEA. CDR3 protein: CASSSGTGGTDTQYF. In nucleotides, the CDR3 is TGTGCCAGCAGCTCTGGGACAGGGGGTACAGATACGCAGTATTTT.

This clone came up once. DNA of the CDR3: TGTGCCACTCAACCGTTATCCTACGAGCAGTACTTC. The encoded protein is CATQPLSYEQYF. J is TRBJ2-7 and V is TRBV2; D is unresolved. The CDR3 is made up of 12 amino acids. V lost 10 bases to trimming and J lost 1 base, with 11 bases between them. The germline V gene encodes CDR1 SNHLY and CDR2 FYNNEI.

The rearrangement links TRBV2 to TRBJ2-7; D could derive from TRBD1 or TRBD2 (5 bases each). The length of the CDR3 is 14 residues. The germline CDR1 and CDR2 sequences are SNHLY and FYNNEI. V was cut by 11 bases and J by 4 bases, with 21 bases left in between. The CDR3 DNA is TGTGCCGGCACCCTCAGACTGGGGGTATACGAGCAGTACTTC. Translation: CAGTLRLGVYEQYF.

The J gene is TRBJ2-1, the V gene TRBV2, with 8 positions matching TRBD2. The CDR3 length is 15 residues. V was clipped by 6 bases and J by 4 bases; unmatched bases: 8. The germline V gene has CDR1 SNHLY and CDR2 FYNNEI. The CDR3 protein is CASRPLAGGYNEQFF. CDR3 DNA sequence: TGTGCCAGCAGGCCCTTGGCGGGAGGATACAATGAGCAGTTCTTC.

The chain employs TRBV11-2 and TRBJ2-1; D possibly corresponds to TRBD1 (6 bases). The V gene lost 5 bases and the J gene lost 0 bases, with 14 bases spanning the gap. Germline assignment: CDR1 SGHAT and CDR2 FQNNGV. The CDR3 has 16 residues. The CDR3 loop is CASSTTAGASYNEQFF. As DNA, the CDR3 is TGTGCCAGCAGCACCACGGCAGGGGCCTCCTACAATGAGCAGTTCTTC.

This chain joins TRBV5-1 and TRBJ1-5; maybe TRBD1 (5 bases). V shed 5 bases and J shed 8 bases, with 17 bases lying between them. From germline, CDR1 is SGHRS and CDR2 YFSETQ. CDR3 size: 14 residues. The CDR3 bases are TGCGCCAGCAGGCCTGCAGGGTTCGGCGAGCCCCAGCATTTT. Translation gives CASRPAGFGEPQHF. Filled out from reference TRBV5-1 and TRBJ1-5, the complete variable domain reads KAGVTQTPRYLIKTRGQQVTLSCSPISGHRSVSWYQQTPGQGLQFLFEYFSETQRNKGNFPGRFSGRQFSNSRSEMNVSTLELGDSALYLCASRPAGFGEPQHFGDGTRLSIL.

This chain uses TRBV9 with TRBJ1-5; D uncertain. Germline CDR1 is SGDLS and CDR2 is YYNGEE. The CDR3 is made up of 14 amino acids. V lost 4 bases and J 4 bases, leaving 12 bases between the germline ends. In nucleotides, the CDR3 is TGTGCCAGCAGCCTGGGTATAACGAATCAGCCCCAGCATTTT. The encoded protein is CASSLGITNQPQHF.

The V and J genes are TRBV4-3 and TRBJ2-5; D is unclear. V lost 1 base to trimming and J lost 5 bases, with 14 bases between them. This CDR3 contains 15 residues. Germline CDR1 is LGHNA and CDR2 is YSLEER. The CDR3 DNA reads as TGCGCCAGCAGCCAAGGTGGGCGGAGTGGGGAGACCCAGTACTTC. This gives the protein CASSQGGRSGETQYF.

Only one count was recorded for this clone. This chain links TRBV5-6 with TRBJ1-2; possible D gene TRBD1, 5 bases. Between the trimmed V and J ends, which lost 7 bases and 1 base, there was a span of 11 bases. This CDR3 is built from 13 residues. Per the germline V gene, CDR1 is SGHDT and CDR2 is YYEEEE. The CDR3 region has the DNA TGTGCCAGCCGGCGGGGCGGTAACTATGGCTACACCTTC. Amino acids: CASRRGGNYGYTF.

On this clone itself: The same CDR3 can be traced to other DNA sequences in this sample. The gene calls are TRBV30 and TRBJ1-6; TRBD1 matches at 7 bases. Germline-derived CDR1 and CDR2 are GTSNPN and SVGIG (reference sequence). Germline trimming cut 2 bases from V and 0 bases from J; bases unmatched to any gene: 1. This CDR3 has 15 amino acids. The CDR3: CAWSSGGSYNSPLHF. DNA for the CDR3: TGTGCCTGGAGTTCAGGGGGCTCCTATAATTCACCCCTCCACTTT. The variable domain in full, completed from reference TRBV30 and TRBJ1-6, reads SQTIHQWPATLVQPVGSPLSLECTVEGTSNPNLYWYRQAAGRGLQLLFYSVGIGQISSEVPQNLSASRPQDRQFILSSKKLLLSDSGFYLCAWSSGGSYNSPLHFGNGTRLTVT.

The chain employs TRBV6-5 and TRBJ1-2; a weak D match, TRBD1 (6 bases). V was shortened by 2 bases and J by 5 bases, with 9 bases between the two germline ends. Germline CDR1 is MNHEY and CDR2 is SVGAGI. The CDR3 totals 13 residues. CDR3 coding DNA: TGTGCCAGCAGTTACCGAGGACAGTATGGCTACACCTTC. As protein: CASSYRGQYGYTF.

The gene calls are TRBV4-2 and TRBJ2-3; 7 bases are shared with TRBD1. Per the germline V gene, CDR1 is LGHNA and CDR2 is YNFKEQ. The CDR3 is 15 amino acids. Germline trimming cut 0 bases from V and 0 bases from J; bases unmatched to any gene: 0. The CDR3 here is CASSQDRGSTDTQYF. The CDR3 nucleotides read TGTGCCAGCAGCCAAGACAGGGGGAGCACAGATACGCAGTATTTT.

The rearrangement uses TRBV21-1 and TRBJ1-5. TRBV21-1 is assigned pseudogene status. This CDR3 is built from 12 residues. The DNA for the CDR3 is TGTGCCAGCAGCCTCAGCAATCAGCCCCAGCATTTT. This codes for CASSLSNQPQHF.

This clone was recorded once. Other DNA sequences from this sample encode an identical CDR3 as well. This chain joins TRBV6-1 and TRBJ1-2, with 10 positions matching TRBD1. J gave up 4 bases and V 7 bases, and 6 bases lay outside the gene matches. Germline V lookup: CDR1 MNHNS, CDR2 SASEGT. The CDR3 contains 14 residues. In DNA form, the CDR3 reads TGTGCCAGCACTTGGGACAGGGGAGTCTATGGCTACACCTTC. Translation gives CASTWDRGVYGYTF.

The CDR3 bases are TGTGCCAGCAGCCGCGGAGTGGGCTATGGCTACACCTTC. Its protein product is CASSRGVGYGYTF. V and J are TRBV14 and TRBJ1-2, with D hard to call. Between the trimmed V and J ends, which lost 4 bases and 4 bases, there was a span of 10 bases. The CDR3 covers 13 residues. Germline CDR1 SGHDN, CDR2 FVKESK.

The rearrangement joins TRBV7-2 to TRBJ2-5, with TRBD2 as a possible D gene (5 bases). Trimming shortened V by 8 bases and J by 2 bases, and 9 bases separated the two germline ends. Per the germline V gene, CDR1 is SGHTA and CDR2 is FQGNSA. This CDR3 is built from 12 residues. CDR3 sequence reads: CASASGQETQYF. The CDR3 nucleotides are TGTGCCAGCGCCAGCGGACAAGAGACCCAGTACTTC. The whole variable domain, remainder taken from reference TRBV7-2 and TRBJ2-5, is GAGVSQSPSNKVTEKGKDVELRCDPISGHTALYWYRQSLGQGLEFLIYFQGNSAPDKSGLPSDRFSAERTGGSVSTLTIQRTQQEDSAVYLCASASGQETQYFGPGTRLLVL.

V usage is TRBV18 and J usage is TRBJ1-6, with D possibly matching TRBD1 (6 bases). Trimming removed 3 bases at V and 0 bases at J, with 21 bases between. The CDR3 spans 20 residues. CDR1 KGHSH and CDR2 LQKENI come from the germline V gene. The CDR3 loop is CASSPIQGIPPSSYNSPLHF. The CDR3 DNA is TGTGCCAGCTCACCCATCCAGGGGATACCCCCAAGCTCCTATAATTCACCCCTCCACTTT.

The genes are TRBV5-1 and TRBJ2-1; the match to TRBD2 covers 9 bases. The CDR3 is 15 amino acids. J gave up 10 bases and V 3 bases, and 11 bases lay outside the gene matches. The V gene's germline CDR1 is SGHRS and CDR2 YFSETQ. This chain's CDR3 is CASSSAPSGIGEQFF. In nucleotides, the CDR3 is TGCGCCAGCAGCTCGGCCCCTAGCGGGATAGGCGAGCAGTTCTTC.

The DNA for the CDR3 is TGTGCCAGCAGCTTAGGTTCTCCGGGAGGGTCCTCAACCTACGAGCAGTACTTC. Translated, it gives CASSLGSPGGSSTYEQYF. V is TRBV11-2 and J is TRBJ2-7; 8 nucleotides align to TRBD2. Germline values: CDR1 SGHAT, CDR2 FQNNGV. The CDR3 is 18 amino acids. V shed 1 base and J 2 bases; nucleotides not matched to a gene: 13. The full variable domain, in which reference TRBV11-2 and TRBJ2-7 provide the parts outside the CDR3, is EAGVAQSPRYKIIEKRQSVAFWCNPISGHATLYWYQQILGQGPKLLIQFQNNGVVDDSQLPKDRFSAERLKGVDSTLKIQPAKLEDSAVYLCASSLGSPGGSSTYEQYFGPGTRLTVT.

This clone was found once. CDR3 sequence: CASSQEWGQGVSPLHF. For the CDR3, the DNA is TGTGCCAGCAGCCAAGAGTGGGGACAGGGGGTTTCACCCCTCCACTTT. The V gene is TRBV4-2, the J gene TRBJ1-6; 11 nucleotides align to TRBD1. The CDR3 has 16 residues. V shed 0 bases, J shed 9 bases, and the junction held 4 bases outside the gene matches. Germline-derived CDR1 and CDR2 are LGHNA and YNFKEQ.

The rearrangement uses TRBV29-1 and TRBJ1-6, with TRBD1 as a possible D gene (6 bases). The ends were cut back, 7 bases at V and 4 bases at J, with 11 bases in the middle. The CDR3 sequence is 13 residues long. Germline CDR1 is SQVTM and CDR2 is ANQGSEA. The CDR3 nucleotides are TGCAGCGCCGTGACAGGATATAATTCACCCCTCCACTTT. This sequence encodes CSAVTGYNSPLHF.

The V gene is TRBV7-3, the J gene TRBJ2-1; weak D call: TRBD2 (5 bases). Trimming left V 8 bases short and J 0 bases short, with 14 bases between. The CDR3 has 15 residues. Germline loops: CDR1 SGHTA, CDR2 FQGTGA. The CDR3 protein is CASSRDWSSYNEQFF. DNA of the CDR3: TGTGCCAGCTCGAGGGATTGGAGCTCCTACAATGAGCAGTTCTTC.